A single sample is the source of the 27 T cell receptor beta chains below, sequenced in a study of T-cell memory formation after mild COVID-19. TCRdb used MiXCR to reprocess the 5' RACE reads, holding one entry per CDR3 protein. The sample includes tens of thousands of distinct CDR3 sequences, about 14% of them seen just once. Sequences were obtained from PBMCs or a T cell subset sorted from them (not recorded which). These receptors were obtained from a man aged 18 to 30 who had mild COVID-19 (a few samples of this study predate the infection). Cell type and time point are not known.

Only a few counts were recorded for this clonotype. The gene calls are TRBV12-3 or TRBV12-4 and TRBJ2-1, with D tentatively TRBD1 or TRBD2 (5 bases each). This CDR3 contains 15 residues. Trimming shortened V by 4 bases and J by 5 bases, and 15 bases separated the two germline ends. Here the CDR3 reads CASSWVGQGDNEQFF. CDR3 DNA: TGTGCCAGCAGTTGGGTGGGGCAGGGAGACAATGAGCAGTTCTTC.

The rearrangement joins TRBV25-1 to TRBJ2-5; D ambiguous. The CDR3 spans 12 residues. Germline V lookup: CDR1 MGHDK, CDR2 SYGVNS. The ends were cut back, 3 bases at V and 4 bases at J, with 6 bases in the middle. The CDR3 DNA sequence: TGTGCCAGCAGTGACAGGAGAGAGACCCAGTACTTC. Translation gives CASSDRRETQYF.

The rearrangement links TRBV28 to TRBJ2-1; possibly TRBD2 for D (5 bases). This CDR3 region has 15 residues. From germline, CDR1 is MDHEN and CDR2 SYDVKM. Trimming stripped 2 bases from V and 5 bases from J, with 13 bases between. In DNA form, the CDR3 reads TGTGCCAGCAGTTTACTACTAGATCTGCACAATGAGCAGTTCTTC. Translated, it gives CASSLLLDLHNEQFF.

The V and J genes are TRBV5-1 and TRBJ2-7, with no clear D. The germline V gene has CDR1 SGHRS and CDR2 YFSETQ. This CDR3 has 11 residues. Trimming removed 0 bases from V and 8 bases from J, with 6 bases in between. The CDR3 reads CASSLGEKQYF. CDR3 in DNA: TGCGCCAGCAGCTTGGGTGAGAAGCAGTACTTC. The full variable domain, completed using reference TRBV5-1 and TRBJ2-7, is KAGVTQTPRYLIKTRGQQVTLSCSPISGHRSVSWYQQTPGQGLQFLFEYFSETQRNKGNFPGRFSGRQFSNSRSEMNVSTLELGDSALYLCASSLGEKQYFGPGTRLTVT.

This clonotype was picked up a small number of times. V gene TRBV7-9 combines with J gene TRBJ2-3, with no clear D. Trimming removed 5 bases from V and 2 bases from J, with 17 bases in between. This CDR3 spans 16 amino acids. Looked up from germline, CDR1 is SEHNR and CDR2 is FQNEAQ (reference sequence). The DNA of the CDR3 is TGTGCCAGCAGCCCAACGGCAGGATCCCCCACAGATACGCAGTATTTT. This translates into CASSPTAGSPTDTQYF.

This clonotype was counted only a few times. The chain employs TRBV19 and TRBJ1-1; no firm D call. The CDR3 spans 10 residues. Per germline, CDR1 LNHDA and CDR2 SQIVND (reference sequence). V lost 8 bases and J lost 8, with 9 bases in between. This chain's CDR3 is CASGYREAFF. The CDR3 DNA sequence: TGTGCCAGTGGGTATAGGGAAGCTTTCTTT.

This chain connects TRBV5-1 to TRBJ2-2, with D possibly being TRBD2 (5 bases). V was clipped by 5 bases and J by 4 bases, with 12 bases between them. Germline loops: CDR1 SGHRS, CDR2 YFSETQ. There are 14 residues in the CDR3. The CDR3 reads CASSEGVGTGELFF. CDR3 coding DNA: TGCGCCAGCAGTGAGGGAGTGGGCACCGGGGAGCTGTTTTTT.

The CDR3 here is CASSRDRENTGELFF. Written as DNA, the CDR3 is TGCGCCAGCAGCAGGGACAGGGAGAACACCGGGGAGCTGTTTTTT. This chain links TRBV5-1 with TRBJ2-2, with 9 bases lining up with TRBD1. This CDR3 has 15 residues. CDR1 and CDR2 from the germline V gene are SGHRS and YFSETQ. Unmatched junction bases numbered 2, after V lost 4 bases and J lost 1 base.

This clonotype was detected a few times. The chain uses TRBV5-1 and TRBJ1-6; D gene uncertain. Germline CDR1 SGHRS, CDR2 YFSETQ. The CDR3 extends over 13 amino acids. V lost 4 bases and J lost 7, with 9 bases in between. CDR3 nucleotides: TGCGCCAGCAGCAGGACCGCCAATTCACCCCTCCACTTT. Encoded protein: CASSRTANSPLHF.

There are a few counts of this clonotype. The chain carries TRBV20-1 and TRBJ1-1; D gene ambiguous. The CDR3 length is 12 residues. CDR1 DFQATT and CDR2 SNEGSKA come from the germline V gene (reference sequence). The germline V and J ends were trimmed by 6 bases and 0 bases, with 8 bases remaining between them. The CDR3 nucleotides are TGCAGTGCGTGGGAAGTGAACACTGAAGCTTTCTTT. Protein: CSAWEVNTEAFF.

The gene calls are TRBV7-9 and TRBJ2-7, with TRBD1 identical over 9 bases. Trimming removed 5 bases from V and 5 bases from J; junction bases left unmatched: 4. Germline V gives CDR1 SEHNR, CDR2 FQNEAQ (reference sequence). The CDR3 consists of 13 residues. This CDR3 reads CASSGGQGDEQYV. The DNA of the CDR3 is TGTGCCAGCAGCGGGGGACAGGGCGACGAGCAGTACGTC.

This clonotype has a handful of counts. The rearrangement joins TRBV6-5 to TRBJ1-1; possibly TRBD1 for D (5 bases). Germline V lookup: CDR1 MNHEY, CDR2 SVGAGI. The CDR3 loop spans 13 amino acids. The V end was cut by 5 bases, the J end by 0 bases, with 7 bases between. CDR3 nucleotides: TGTGCCAGCAGTGTGACAGTGAACACTGAAGCTTTCTTT. The encoded protein is CASSVTVNTEAFF.

This clonotype was seen more than once but under ten times. The J gene is TRBJ2-7, the V gene TRBV6-6; a possible D gene is TRBD2 (6 bases). The germline V gene encodes CDR1 MNHNY and CDR2 SVGAGI (reference sequence). The CDR3 covers 14 residues. Trimming stripped 5 bases from V and 2 bases from J, with 13 bases between. The CDR3 coding sequence is TGTGCCAGCAGTATAGGCGGGGACCCCTACGAGCAGTACTTC. Its translation: CASSIGGDPYEQYF.

This clonotype has a count of ten or more. The chain combines TRBV7-2 with TRBJ2-5; D uncertain. This CDR3 has 14 amino acids. Trimming left V 3 bases short and J 4 bases short, with 12 bases between. The germline CDR1 and CDR2 sequences are SGHTA and FQGNSA. CDR3 DNA sequence: TGTGCCAGCAGCTTTCTGGGTTTCGGAGAGACCCAGTACTTC. Translation: CASSFLGFGETQYF.

The chain links TRBV6-5 to TRBJ2-7; D is perhaps TRBD1 (6 bases). In germline, CDR1 is MNHEY, CDR2 SVGAGI. This CDR3 is built from 13 residues. V was cut by 1 base and J by 5 bases, with 9 bases left in between. The CDR3 sequence: CASSYLGADEQYF. CDR3 coding DNA: TGTGCCAGCAGTTACTTGGGGGCCGACGAGCAGTACTTC.

This clonotype was picked up a small number of times. The rearrangement links TRBV5-1 to TRBJ2-3; the D gene is possibly TRBD1 (5 bases). Trimming left V 0 bases short and J 7 bases short, with 15 bases between. The CDR3 extends over 15 amino acids. From germline, CDR1 is SGHRS and CDR2 YFSETQ. CDR3 residues: CASSLGGQGTYTQYF. The CDR3 nucleotides are TGCGCCAGCAGCTTGGGGGGCCAGGGAACTTATACGCAGTATTTT.

The chain carries TRBV15 and TRBJ2-7; D may correspond to TRBD1 or TRBD2 (5 bases each). This CDR3 contains 14 residues. The V and J ends lost 4 bases and 3 bases respectively, with 13 bases between them. Germline CDR1 is LNHNV and CDR2 is YYDKDF (reference sequence). The CDR3 region is CATSIRGLGYEQYF. In DNA, the CDR3 is TGTGCCACCAGCATCCGGGGCCTGGGCTACGAGCAGTACTTC.

This clonotype has only one observation. The chain has TRBV27 and TRBJ2-5; TRBD1 is a possible D gene (6 bases). V was clipped by 6 bases and J by 2 bases, with 13 bases between them. This CDR3 has 14 amino acids. Germline CDR1 reads MNHEY; CDR2 reads SMNVEV (reference sequence). CDR3 nucleotide sequence: TGTGCCAGCAGCAGAACAGGGCCGCAAGAGACCCAGTACTTC. This sequence encodes CASSRTGPQETQYF.

This clonotype was observed a handful of times. The chain has TRBV6-6 and TRBJ2-5; D unclear. Trimming stripped 5 bases from V and 0 bases from J, with 7 bases between. This CDR3 is 13 amino acids long. Germline V gene data show CDR1 as MNHNY and CDR2 as SVGAGI (reference sequence). The CDR3 DNA reads as TGTGCCAGCAGTCCAGTGTACCAAGAGACCCAGTACTTC. This gives the protein CASSPVYQETQYF.

The chain is built from TRBV4-3 and TRBJ2-2; 9 positions agree with TRBD2. Germline values: CDR1 LGHNA, CDR2 YSLEER. The CDR3 has 14 amino acids. Trimming removed 8 bases from V and 0 bases from J; junction bases left unmatched: 1. DNA for the CDR3: TGCGCCAGCGAGCGGGGGGCGAACACCGGGGAGCTGTTTTTT. It translates to CASERGANTGELFF.

This clonotype turned up a few times. The chain employs TRBV29-1 and TRBJ1-2; D unclear. The V gene lost 5 bases and the J gene lost 4 bases, with 14 bases spanning the gap. The CDR3 spans 13 residues. Germline V gene sequence: CDR1 SQVTM, CDR2 ANQGSEA. The CDR3 loop is CSVPDPGSYGYTF. Here the CDR3 DNA reads TGCAGCGTTCCGGATCCGGGAAGCTATGGCTACACCTTC. Supplemented by reference TRBV29-1 and TRBJ1-2, the full variable domain reads SAVISQKPSRDICQRGTSLTIQCQVDSQVTMMFWYRQQPGQSLTLIATANQGSEATYESGFVIDKFPISRPNLTFSTLTVSNMSPEDSSIYLCSVPDPGSYGYTFGSGTRLTVV.

This clonotype was counted at least ten times. The chain is built from TRBV12-3 or TRBV12-4 and TRBJ2-1; either TRBD1 or TRBD2 may fit D (6 bases each). With 3 bases removed from V and 2 bases from J, the gap between germline ends came to 14 bases. This CDR3 has 16 residues. DNA for the CDR3: TGTGCCAGCAGTTTGGAAGGGGGGCCAACCTACAATGAGCAGTTCTTC. Its translation is CASSLEGGPTYNEQFF.

This chain connects TRBV7-6 to TRBJ2-7; unclear D gene. V dropped 3 bases and J dropped 5 bases, with 14 bases sitting between them. CDR1 SGHVS and CDR2 FNYEAQ come from the germline V gene. CDR3 size: 14 residues. CDR3 in amino acids: CASSLGPTPNEQYF. Written as DNA, the CDR3 is TGTGCCAGCAGCTTGGGCCCTACCCCGAACGAGCAGTACTTC.

This clonotype was counted a few times. The chain is built from TRBV9 and TRBJ2-6; D perhaps matches TRBD1 (6 bases). The CDR3 is made up of 18 amino acids. V dropped 3 bases and J dropped 2 bases, with 18 bases sitting between them. Per the germline V gene, CDR1 is SGDLS and CDR2 is YYNGEE. The CDR3: CASSAGTRVRAGANVLTF. DNA for the CDR3: TGTGCCAGCAGCGCCGGGACACGCGTTCGGGCTGGGGCCAACGTCCTGACTTTC.

This clonotype was recorded once. This chain uses TRBV7-9 with TRBJ2-1; D might be TRBD1 or TRBD2, each matching 6 bases. Trimming pared 4 bases from V and 5 bases from J, leaving 15 bases between. Germline CDR1 reads SEHNR; CDR2 reads FQNEAQ (reference sequence). This CDR3 is built from 15 residues. The chain's CDR3 is CASSSSGARNNEQFF. CDR3 sequence (DNA): TGTGCCAGCAGCTCGTCGGGGGCGCGGAACAATGAGCAGTTCTTC. The whole variable domain, filled in from reference TRBV7-9 and TRBJ2-1, reads DTGVSQNPRHKITKRGQNVTFRCDPISEHNRLYWYRQTLGQGPEFLTYFQNEAQLEKSRLLSDRFSAERPKGSFSTLEIQRTEQGDSAMYLCASSSSGARNNEQFFGPGTRLTVL.

The chain recombines TRBV7-2 with TRBJ2-1, with 12 bases lining up with TRBD2. With V trimmed by 6 bases and J by 8 bases, 11 bases remained unmatched. CDR1 is SGHTA and CDR2 is FQGNSA in the germline V gene. CDR3 length equals 16 residues. In nucleotides, the CDR3 is TGTGCCAGCAGGCGACTAGCGGGGGAACCTTTCGATGAGCAGTTCTTC. Translation: CASRRLAGEPFDEQFF.

This clonotype appeared a few times. The J gene is TRBJ2-3, the V gene TRBV28; the D gene is possibly TRBD2 (7 bases). This CDR3 has 14 residues. The V and J ends lost 9 bases and 0 bases respectively, with 13 bases between them. Germline-derived CDR1 and CDR2 are MDHEN and SYDVKM. The CDR3 DNA sequence: TGTGCCAGTTCGGGGGGCCTCAGCACAGATACGCAGTATTTT. This sequence encodes CASSGGLSTDTQYF.